This paragraph reports one T cell receptor beta chain. Its matching antigen is unknown. Sequenced by immunoSEQ multiplex PCR; TCRdb stores in-frame clones only, minus some. The table lists 250,000 to 350,000 clones, roughly 90% of them singletons. These data belong to a study of cytomegalovirus exposure and HLA in healthy donors. Study results and caveats: TCR sequences were mostly rare, though some public TCRs occurred in many donors. It was reportedly the case that the classifier diagnosed cytomegalovirus status with high specificity and sensitivity.

From the 120-subject validation cohort, which was separate from the roughly 620-subject first cohort, the donors were drawn. The J segment lost 6 bases and the V segment lost 4 bases, leaving 4 bases of the junction unmatched. This CDR3 is built from 13 residues. Per germline, CDR1 SGHRS and CDR2 YFSETQ. The source material was PBMCs. The rearrangement joins TRBV5-1 to TRBJ2-4; 7 bases agree with TRBD2. This sequence was found in a woman younger than 45 in good health and CMV-seropositive. CDR3 in DNA: TGCGCCAGCAGCGGGGGGGATGGAAACATTCAGTACTTC. It codes for CASSGGDGNIQYF.